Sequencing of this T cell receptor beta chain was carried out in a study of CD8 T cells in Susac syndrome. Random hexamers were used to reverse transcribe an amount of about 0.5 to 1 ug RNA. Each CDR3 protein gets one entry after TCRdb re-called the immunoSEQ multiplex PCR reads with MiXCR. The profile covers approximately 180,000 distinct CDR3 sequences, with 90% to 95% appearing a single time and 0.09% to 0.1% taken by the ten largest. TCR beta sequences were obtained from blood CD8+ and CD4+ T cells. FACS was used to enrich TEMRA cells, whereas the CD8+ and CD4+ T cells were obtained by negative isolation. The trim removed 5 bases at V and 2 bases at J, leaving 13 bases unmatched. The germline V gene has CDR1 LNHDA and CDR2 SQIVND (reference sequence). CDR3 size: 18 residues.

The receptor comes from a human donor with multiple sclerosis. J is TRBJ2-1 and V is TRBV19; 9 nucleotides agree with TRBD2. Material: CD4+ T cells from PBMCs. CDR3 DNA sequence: TGTGCCAGTAGTCCCCCACCGTCTAGCGGGAAACCCTACAATGAGCAGTTCTTC. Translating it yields CASSPPPSSGKPYNEQFF.